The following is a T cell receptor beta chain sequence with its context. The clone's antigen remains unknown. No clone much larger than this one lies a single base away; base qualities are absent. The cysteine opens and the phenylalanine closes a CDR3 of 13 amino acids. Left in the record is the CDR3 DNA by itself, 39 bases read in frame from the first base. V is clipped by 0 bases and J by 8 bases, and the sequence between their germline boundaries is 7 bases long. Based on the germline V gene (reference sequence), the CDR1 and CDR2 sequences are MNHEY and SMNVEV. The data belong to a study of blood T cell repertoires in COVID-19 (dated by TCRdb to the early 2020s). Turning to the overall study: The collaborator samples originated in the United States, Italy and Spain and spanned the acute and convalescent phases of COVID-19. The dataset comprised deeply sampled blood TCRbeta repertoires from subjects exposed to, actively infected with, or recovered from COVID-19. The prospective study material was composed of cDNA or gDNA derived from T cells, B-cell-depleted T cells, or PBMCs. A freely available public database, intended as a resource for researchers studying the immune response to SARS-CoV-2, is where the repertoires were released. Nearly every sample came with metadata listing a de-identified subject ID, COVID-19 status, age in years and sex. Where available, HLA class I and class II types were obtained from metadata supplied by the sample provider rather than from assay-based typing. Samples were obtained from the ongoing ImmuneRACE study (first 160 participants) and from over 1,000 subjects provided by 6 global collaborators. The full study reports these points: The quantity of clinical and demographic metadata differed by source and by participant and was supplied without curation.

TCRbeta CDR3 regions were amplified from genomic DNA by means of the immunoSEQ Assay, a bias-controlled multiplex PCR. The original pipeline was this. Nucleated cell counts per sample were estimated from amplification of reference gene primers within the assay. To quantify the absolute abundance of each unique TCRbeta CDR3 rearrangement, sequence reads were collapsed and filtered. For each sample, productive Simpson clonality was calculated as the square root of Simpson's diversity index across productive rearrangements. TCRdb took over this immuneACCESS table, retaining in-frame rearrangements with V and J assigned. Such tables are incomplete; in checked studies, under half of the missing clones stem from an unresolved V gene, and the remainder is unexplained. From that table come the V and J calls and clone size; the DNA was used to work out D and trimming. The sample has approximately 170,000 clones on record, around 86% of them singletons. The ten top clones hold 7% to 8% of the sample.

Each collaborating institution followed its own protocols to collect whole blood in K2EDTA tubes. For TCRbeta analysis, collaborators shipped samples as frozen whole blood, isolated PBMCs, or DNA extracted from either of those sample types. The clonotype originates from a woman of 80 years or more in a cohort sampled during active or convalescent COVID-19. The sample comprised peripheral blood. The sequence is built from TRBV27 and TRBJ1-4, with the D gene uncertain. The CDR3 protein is CASSLSAKEKLFF. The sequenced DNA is TGTGCCAGCAGTTTATCGGCAAAAGAAAAACTGTTTTTT.